These 21 T cell receptor beta chains came from one sample sequenced in a study of blood T cell repertoires in COVID-19. The method was immunoSEQ multiplex PCR; TCRdb's version includes in-frame clones alone and lacks a portion of them. The data contain just over 150,000 clones, roughly 90% of them singletons. Sequenced sample: PBMCs or T cells enriched from blood (not recorded which). The receptors come from a woman in her fifties or sixties who had recovered from COVID-19.

The chain combines TRBV7-2 with TRBJ2-5, with 8 bases identical to TRBD2. This CDR3 region has 16 residues. The germline CDR1 and CDR2 sequences are SGHTA and FQGNSA. The junction had 8 bases not matched to a gene; V was cut back by 1 base and J by 4 bases. The CDR3 region is CASSLVSGTRRETQYF. The CDR3 DNA sequence: TGTGCCAGCAGCTTAGTCAGCGGGACTAGGAGAGAGACCCAGTACTTC.

This clone showed up just once. The chain has TRBV9 and TRBJ2-5; 10 nucleotides match TRBD2. CDR1 SGDLS and CDR2 YYNGEE come from the germline V gene. V trimming: 2 bases; J trimming: 3 bases; junction bases outside the gene matches: 4. The length of the CDR3 is 15 residues. The CDR3 here is CASSVGTSAKETQYF. The CDR3 nucleotides are TGTGCCAGCAGCGTCGGGACTAGCGCAAAAGAGACCCAGTACTTC.

This clone was observed a single time. V is TRBV30 and J is TRBJ1-3; D not certain. CDR1 GTSNPN and CDR2 SVGIG come from the germline V gene (reference sequence). The V end lost 4 bases, the J end lost 4 bases, and 14 bases lay between the germline ends. CDR3 length: 14 residues. The CDR3 loop is CAWKTGAVGNTIYF. For the CDR3, the DNA is TGTGCCTGGAAAACGGGAGCGGTAGGAAACACCATATATTTT.

CDR3 amino acids: CASSVDSSNTIYF. CDR3 nucleotides: TGTGCCAGCAGCGTAGACAGTAGTAACACCATATATTTT. The chain has TRBV9 and TRBJ1-3; D gene ambiguous. The germline V and J ends were trimmed by 0 bases and 7 bases, with 8 bases remaining between them. CDR1 and CDR2 (germline): SGDLS, YYNGEE. The CDR3 runs 13 residues.

This clone has more than one count but fewer than ten. The V and J genes are TRBV11-3 and TRBJ1-2; 8 bases are shared with TRBD1. Per the germline V gene, CDR1 is SGHNT and CDR2 is YENEEA. This CDR3 comprises 16 residues. The J segment lost 0 bases and the V segment lost 6 bases, leaving 9 bases of the junction unmatched. The CDR3 sequence: CASRRTGPTSNYGYTF. The CDR3 DNA reads TGTGCCAGCAGACGGACAGGGCCAACGTCTAACTATGGCTACACCTTC.

This chain uses TRBV7-9 with TRBJ2-5; D is uncertain. The CDR3 loop spans 14 amino acids. Germline loops: CDR1 SEHNR, CDR2 FQNEAQ (reference sequence). V was pared by 5 bases and J by 4 bases, with 14 bases between. Here the CDR3 reads CASSRKATGETQYF. The CDR3 DNA reads as TGTGCCAGCAGCCGTAAGGCCACGGGAGAGACCCAGTACTTC. Supplemented by reference TRBV7-9 and TRBJ2-5, the full variable domain reads DTGVSQNPRHKITKRGQNVTFRCDPISEHNRLYWYRQTLGQGPEFLTYFQNEAQLEKSRLLSDRFSAERPKGSFSTLEIQRTEQGDSAMYLCASSRKATGETQYFGPGTRLLVL.

The V and J genes are TRBV5-4 and TRBJ2-5; D might be TRBD1 (6 bases). The CDR3 is 17 amino acids. Germline V gene lookup returns CDR1 SGHNT and CDR2 YYREEE (reference sequence). V was trimmed by 4 bases and J by 3 bases, leaving 22 bases between them. The CDR3 DNA sequence: TGTGCCAGCAGCCTGTGGGGGCTAAACTCAGGGAAAGAGACCCAGTACTTC. This codes for CASSLWGLNSGKETQYF.

V gene TRBV6-2 or TRBV6-3 combines with J gene TRBJ1-2; D perhaps matches TRBD1 (6 bases). Germline V gene data show CDR1 as MNHEY and CDR2 as SVGEGT. Trimming took off 6 bases at V and 6 bases at J, with 20 bases between the two ends. The CDR3 spans 15 residues. CDR3 amino acids: CASSHGAGANDGYTF. CDR3 sequence (DNA): TGTGCCAGCAGCCACGGGGCAGGGGCGAATGATGGCTACACCTTC.

The rearrangement joins TRBV2 to TRBJ2-1, with TRBD1 matching over 9 bases. The CDR3 is 15 amino acids. Germline-derived CDR1 and CDR2 are SNHLY and FYNNEI. The V gene end was trimmed by 6 bases and the J gene end by 9 bases; junction bases not matched to a gene: 12. The CDR3 region is CASSGPGTGLGEQFF. CDR3 sequence (DNA): TGTGCCAGCAGCGGTCCCGGGACAGGGCTCGGTGAGCAGTTCTTC.

This clone is classed as medium-sized. The rearrangement links TRBV6-5 to TRBJ2-1, with D perhaps TRBD1 (6 bases). The CDR3 has 12 amino acids. Germline V gene data show CDR1 as MNHEY and CDR2 as SVGAGI. V lost 5 bases and J 8 bases, leaving 10 bases between the germline ends. As DNA, the CDR3 is TGTGCCAGCAGTCCGGACAGTTATGAGCAGTTCTTC. Translating gives CASSPDSYEQFF.

CDR3 sequence: CASSQPPGERTGELFF. CDR3 nucleotides: TGCGCCAGCAGCCAACCCCCTGGGGAGAGGACCGGGGAGCTGTTTTTT. The V and J genes are TRBV4-1 and TRBJ2-2; possibly TRBD2 for D (5 bases). Germline CDR1 MGHRA, CDR2 YSYEKL. Trimming stripped 2 bases from V and 5 bases from J, with 15 bases between. The CDR3 has 16 residues.

The chain combines TRBV2 with TRBJ1-1; TRBD1 matches at 11 bases. There are 14 residues in the CDR3. Germline values: CDR1 SNHLY, CDR2 FYNNEI. V was clipped by 6 bases and J by 4 bases; unmatched bases: 4. CDR3 in DNA: TGTGCCAGCAGGGACAGGGGGCTTGGCACTGAAGCTTTCTTT. This encodes CASRDRGLGTEAFF.

The rearrangement joins TRBV7-2 to TRBJ1-1; no clear D gene. Trimming took 5 bases from V and 7 from J, leaving 14 bases between them. In germline, CDR1 is SGHTA, CDR2 FQGNSA. The CDR3 runs to 13 residues. Here the CDR3 DNA reads TGTGCCAGCAGCATCAGGAGGGCTGGTGAAGCTTTCTTT. It is translated as CASSIRRAGEAFF.

This clone was picked up a small number of times. The chain carries TRBV5-1 and TRBJ1-1; D might be TRBD1 (5 bases). V gave up 6 bases and J gave up 4 bases, with 16 bases separating them. The CDR3 runs 14 residues. Germline V gene sequence: CDR1 SGHRS, CDR2 YFSETQ. The chain's CDR3 is CASIGTGLSTEAFF. For the CDR3, the DNA is TGCGCCAGCATCGGTACAGGCCTTAGCACTGAAGCTTTCTTT.

The chain couples TRBV3-1 (or the pseudogene TRBV3-2) to TRBJ1-4; D is unresolved. The CDR3 length is 16 residues. Germline CDR1 and CDR2: LGHDT and YNNKEL (reference sequence). Trimming shortened V by 6 bases and J by 0 bases, and 14 bases separated the two germline ends. The CDR3 coding sequence is TGTGCCAGCAGGTCGGGGAAACAGACAACTAATGAAAAACTGTTTTTT. It yields the protein CASRSGKQTTNEKLFF.

The chain couples TRBV10-3 to TRBJ2-5; TRBD2 aligns across 7 bases. CDR3 length: 16 residues. The germline CDR1 and CDR2 sequences are ENHRY and SYGVKD. The J segment lost 5 bases and the V segment lost 2 bases, leaving 11 bases of the junction unmatched. Written as DNA, the CDR3 is TGTGCCATCAGTGAGCCCGGCAGGGAGGGATGGGAGACCCAGTACTTC. Its translation is CAISEPGREGWETQYF.

This rearrangement joins TRBV2 to TRBJ1-1, with TRBD1 identical over 8 bases. The CDR3 is 13 amino acids. CDR1 SNHLY and CDR2 FYNNEI come from the germline V gene. J gave up 6 bases and V 8 bases, and 8 bases lay outside the gene matches. CDR3 amino acids: CASEDRGGPEAFF. CDR3 coding DNA: TGTGCCAGCGAAGACAGGGGAGGCCCTGAAGCTTTCTTT. Variable domain in full (rest from reference TRBV2 and TRBJ1-1): EPEVTQTPSHQVTQMGQEVILRCVPISNHLYFYWYRQILGQKVEFLVSFYNNEISEKSEIFDDQFSVERPDGSNFTLKIRSTKLEDSAMYFCASEDRGGPEAFFGQGTRLTVV.

This rearrangement joins TRBV7-9 to TRBJ1-1; D might be TRBD1 (6 bases). The germline V gene has CDR1 SEHNR and CDR2 FQNEAQ (reference sequence). V lost 9 bases and J lost 0, with 8 bases in between. The CDR3 has 12 residues. CDR3 sequence reads: CASQGMNTEAFF. For the CDR3, the DNA is TGTGCCAGTCAGGGGATGAACACTGAAGCTTTCTTT.

The chain couples TRBV7-9 to TRBJ1-5, with D perhaps matching TRBD1 (6 bases). CDR1 SEHNR and CDR2 FQNEAQ come from the germline V gene (reference sequence). This CDR3 contains 15 residues. Trimming pared 5 bases from V and 5 bases from J, leaving 16 bases between. This CDR3 is CASSPEGGAHQPQHF. The CDR3 DNA sequence: TGTGCCAGCAGCCCCGAGGGGGGGGCGCATCAGCCCCAGCATTTT.

The J gene is TRBJ2-7, the V gene TRBV5-7; TRBD1 matches 8 bases. TRBV5-7 is placed among ORFs of uncertain function. CDR3 length equals 15 residues. V lost 4 bases to trimming and J lost 3 bases; unmatched junction nucleotides: 9. CDR3 nucleotides: TGTGCCAGCAGCAAACGTTGGACAGGGAACTACGAGCAGTACTTC. Its translation: CASSKRWTGNYEQYF.

The rearrangement links TRBV3-1 (or the pseudogene TRBV3-2) to TRBJ2-2, with TRBD2 matching over 11 bases. The CDR3 runs to 17 residues. With V trimmed by 7 bases and J by 2 bases, 9 bases remained unmatched. Germline-derived CDR1 and CDR2 are LGHDT and YNNKEL (reference sequence). In DNA form, the CDR3 reads TGTGCCAGCACTACAGCGAGACTAGCGGGAAACACCGGGGAGCTGTTTTTT. Its translation: CASTTARLAGNTGELFF.